Described below is a single TCR beta chain sequence and its context. This clonotype was recorded at least ten times. Its target antigen remains unknown. No much larger clone is present one base from it, and per-base qualities are unavailable. Germline trimming amounts to 8 bases on V and 0 bases on J, with 6 as the count of junction bases outside the gene matches. The CDR3, from cysteine to phenylalanine, totals 15 residues. CDR3 DNA only is kept here, 45 bases in frame from base 1. CDR1 and CDR2, looked up from the germline V gene, are SNHLY and FYNNEI. The sample originates from a study of T cells after yellow fever vaccination (dated by TCRdb to about 2019). About the full investigation: The SMART-Seq v4 Ultra Low Input RNA kit was used to prepare libraries from fractions with low cell numbers. To track T-cell clones before and after primary and booster YFV17D yellow fever vaccination, bulk TCR alpha and beta repertoires were sequenced longitudinally. Two healthy male donors, one aged 18 to 29 and one aged 30 to 40 years, made up the cohort. Bulk PBMC replicates and cell subsets were isolated from blood drawn at multiple timepoints before and after both primary and secondary immunization.

The sample's treatment or condition label, decoded: live attenuated yellow fever vaccine strain. A standard Ficoll-Paque protocol was used to isolate PBMCs from peripheral blood. Dynabeads CD4 and CD8 positive selection kits were used to isolate CD4 and CD8 T-cell fractions. TriZol was used to extract RNA from bulk PBMCs, CD4 and CD8 fractions, and dextramer-positive and dextramer-negative fractions. Points the paper makes about the study in general: A small fraction of clonotypes showed up in both the CD4 and CD8 compartments, probably as a result of convergent recombination. Compared with the primary T-cell response, the secondary T-cell response was faster but weaker, reaching its peak on day 5 rather than on day 15. After the booster, most of the clones that had expanded following primary vaccination were detected again (just under 97% of CD4 and around 90% of CD8), which suggests that memory was broadly maintained. The study included only a couple of donors, which limits how far the findings can be generalized. FACS-sorted repertoires could contain abundant contaminating clonotypes from the bulk population, so computational filtering was required.

TCR cDNA was synthesized by 5'RACE template switching, through which a universal primer site and unique molecular identifiers were introduced. Priming of cDNA synthesis was performed from both the TCR alpha and TCR beta constant segments. Libraries were amplified in two PCR steps, with sample barcodes and sequencing adapters added in the second step. Sequencing of libraries was performed on Illumina HiSeq 2500 (2x100 bp) or NovaSeq (2x150 bp). The original methods were these. MIGEC was used to demultiplex reads and collapse the reads into UMI consensus sequences, and MiXCR was used for V(D)J alignment. Vaccine-responding clonotypes were identified with edgeR using replicate PBMC samples, with FDR below 0.01 and a log2 fold change above 5 up to day 15 being required. Each bulk clonotype was labeled CD4 or CD8 based on which sequenced repertoire, CD4 or CD8, contained the clonotype at higher abundance. TCRdb applied fastp at Q25 and MiXCR to the public reads, then kept only in-frame beta chains. When rows share a CDR3 protein, they turn into one entry using the most common DNA and genes. TCRdb, not the authors, supplied the V and J calls. This sample holds roughly 180,000 distinct CDR3 sequences; approximately 6.2% were observed only once. The ten top clones hold just under 3% of the sample.

This TCR came from a man aged 18 to 29 who received the YFV17D yellow fever vaccine. The chain employs TRBV2 and TRBJ2-3, with 9 bases in between that match TRBD2. The sequencing used CD4+ T cells sorted from PBMCs, collected on the day of the first yellow fever vaccination. The CDR3 sequence is CASYSLAGSTDTQYF. The DNA reads as follows: TGTGCCAGCTATTCCCTAGCGGGGAGCACAGATACGCAGTATTTT.